A selection of T cell receptor beta chains follows, all from one sample in a study of blood T cell repertoires in COVID-19. Here immunoSEQ multiplex PCR was the method, and the copy in TCRdb shows in-frame clones only, minus some. The sample lists roughly 190,000 clones; 86% were seen once. Material for sequencing was PBMCs or T cells enriched from blood (not recorded which). The receptors stem from a woman between 35 and 50 years old in a cohort exposed to, infected with or recovered from COVID-19 (not recorded which). CDR3s include the opening cysteine and the closing phenylalanine or tryptophan. Clone size appears in some rows only: once, few, many, or a class for an expanded clone.

>TRBV4-1|TRBJ2-4|-
CASSQGPQTAKNIQYF
>TRBV5-1|TRBJ2-2|-
CASSLTGETGELFF
>TRBV28|TRBJ1-2|-
CASSPRQDPYGYTF
>TRBV19|TRBJ2-4|-
CASSPEGQSNIQYF
>TRBV7-9|TRBJ1-4|-
CASSFPQDREKLFF
>TRBV5-1|TRBJ2-7|-
CASSWPDRGGPRNEQYF
>TRBV7-9|TRBJ1-1|-
CASSATRDRGFRNTEAFF
>TRBV29-1|TRBJ2-1|once
CSGETSGRGTNEQFF
>TRBV7-9|TRBJ1-1|-
CASSSDRVFVTEAFF
>TRBV5-1|TRBJ1-3|-
CASSWGTGAGNTIYF
>TRBV6-5|TRBJ1-4|-
CASRGPEKLFF
>TRBV11-2|TRBJ1-5|-
CASSAAPQGGQPQHF
>TRBV6-6|TRBJ1-4|-
CASTSNFATNEKLFF
>TRBV3-1/TRBV3-2|TRBJ2-7|-
CASSQVSGIEQYF
>TRBV19|TRBJ1-1|once
CASTLGREKLGTEAFF
>TRBV7-9|TRBJ1-2|-
CASSLVIRTAGGSGYTF
>TRBV7-9|TRBJ1-6|-
CASSLDSSYNSPLHF
>TRBV3-1/TRBV3-2|TRBJ1-5|-
CASSQAEVGLGNQPQHF
>TRBV2|TRBJ1-4|-
CASEGQGPNEKLFF
>TRBV10-3|TRBJ1-1|-
CAINQGAGDTEAFF
>TRBV24-1|TRBJ1-2|-
CATTRDSADKLHYGYTF
>TRBV20-1|TRBJ2-1|-
CSASEGHGSYNEQFF
>TRBV5-6|TRBJ2-7|-
CASSPGIGPYEQYF
>TRBV4-1|TRBJ1-1|-
CASSNTPRDRGTEAFF
>TRBV28|TRBJ1-2|-
CASSLGGTNYGYTF
>TRBV2|TRBJ1-2|-
CASSLTGGNYGYTF
>TRBV10-1|TRBJ1-1|-
CARSGTGAGTEAFF